A selection of T cell receptor beta chains follows, all from one sample in a study of glioma-infiltrating T cells after dendritic cell vaccination. Data came from immunoSEQ multiplex PCR; TCRdb stores just in-frame clones and leaves some out. The profile covers some 87,000 clones, with more than 75% appearing a single time and under 3% taken by the ten largest. The specimen comprised blood, sampled before dendritic cell vaccination. The receptor set was obtained from a human donor with glioblastoma. CDR3s include the opening cysteine and the closing phenylalanine or tryptophan. A D gene is named only where the DNA matches it firmly. Clone sizes are given selectively: once, few, many, or a class where the clone is expanded.

cdr3_nt cdr3_aa clone_size v_call d_call j_call
TGCGCCAGCAGCTTGGGGACTAGCGCGGGAGTGAGTACGCAGTATTTT CASSLGTSAGVSTQYF NA TRBV5-1 TRBD2 TRBJ2-3
TGTGCCAGCAGCGTAGGGGACAGCCTTGGAAACACCATATATTTT CASSVGDSLGNTIYF NA TRBV9 TRBD1 TRBJ1-3
TGCAGCGCCGCCGCGCAGGGGTCCTACGAGCAGTACTTC CSAAAQGSYEQYF NA TRBV29-1 NA TRBJ2-7
TGTGCCACCAGCACCGCAGGGGCACCCTCCTACGAGCAGTACTTC CATSTAGAPSYEQYF NA TRBV15 NA TRBJ2-7
TGTGCCAGCAGCCTCCCTCTTGTGGAGTTGTACAATGAGCAGTTCTTC CASSLPLVELYNEQFF NA TRBV7-9 NA TRBJ2-1
TGTGCCAGCAGTGTGCAAAGGGGCGAGCAGTACTTC CASSVQRGEQYF NA TRBV2 NA TRBJ2-7
TGTGCCAGTAGTCTTACAGAATATAGCAATCAGCCCCAGCATTTT CASSLTEYSNQPQHF NA TRBV19 NA TRBJ1-5
TGTGCCAGCAGTTTATATCGGGGGTTTTTTCAGTTCTTC CASSLYRGFFQFF NA TRBV28 NA TRBJ2-1
TGTGCCAGCAGTTACCGACAGGGCTCCTACAATGAGCAGTTCTTC CASSYRQGSYNEQFF NA TRBV25-1 TRBD1 TRBJ2-1
TGTGCCAGCAGGGGAGCTCGGGGGTTAGGGTATGGCTACACCTTC CASRGARGLGYGYTF NA TRBV6-6 NA TRBJ1-2
TGTGCCTGGAGCGAATGGACTAGCGGGAGAAGGAATGAGCAGTTCTTC CAWSEWTSGRRNEQFF NA TRBV30 TRBD2 TRBJ2-1
TGCAGCGGTAGAGGGACTAGCGGGAGACAGGATGAGCAGTTCTTC CSGRGTSGRQDEQFF NA TRBV29-1 TRBD2 TRBJ2-1
TGTGCCAGCTCACCACCGGGGGGTCCGACGGTAGAGCAGTTCTTC CASSPPGGPTVEQFF NA TRBV18 NA TRBJ2-1
TGTGCCAGTAGTATAGGACTAGCGGGAGGCTACAATGAGCAGTTCTTC CASSIGLAGGYNEQFF once TRBV19 TRBD2 TRBJ2-1
TGTGCCAGCTCACCGGGCCCACCCCCCTACGAGCAGTACTTC CASSPGPPPYEQYF few TRBV18 NA TRBJ2-7
TGCGCCAGCAGCCAAAGCCCAACAGGGTTGGGCACAGATACGCAGTATTTT CASSQSPTGLGTDTQYF NA TRBV5-1 NA TRBJ2-3
TGTGCCAGCAGCCTTATGGGGGCCGGGGAGACCCAGTACTTC CASSLMGAGETQYF NA TRBV9 NA TRBJ2-5
TGTGCCAGCAGGCCGGGACTAGCGGGAGTTTCGCCCTACGAGCAGTACTTC CASRPGLAGVSPYEQYF few TRBV5-8 TRBD2 TRBJ2-7
TGCGCCAGCAGCTTATGGTTTACAGGGGATAGTAATGGCTACACCTTC CASSLWFTGDSNGYTF NA TRBV5-1 TRBD1 TRBJ1-2
TGTGCCAGCAGCTTACGGACTAGCGGTTACGAGCAGTACTTC CASSLRTSGYEQYF NA TRBV7-2 TRBD2 TRBJ2-7
TGTGCCAGCAGTGAATGGAACAGTAACTATGGCTACACCTTC CASSEWNSNYGYTF NA TRBV6-1 NA TRBJ1-2
TGTGCCAGCAGCCTCAGGGGGAACTATGGCTACACCTTC CASSLRGNYGYTF NA TRBV6-5 TRBD1 TRBJ1-2
TGTGCCAGCAGTTACGCGGGCGGAAAGCATTTT CASSYAGGKHF few TRBV6-6 NA TRBJ1-5
TGCGCCAGCGCCTGGGGGGAAGATACGCAGTATTTT CASAWGEDTQYF NA TRBV10-2 NA TRBJ2-3
TGCGCCAGCAGCCTGGGGAACGGGGAAGCCGAGCAGTACTTC CASSLGNGEAEQYF NA TRBV5-1 NA TRBJ2-7
TGTGCCAGCTCACCCGACAGGGGAGGTAACGCTGAAGCTTTCTTT CASSPDRGGNAEAFF NA TRBV18 TRBD1 TRBJ1-1
TGTGCCAGCAGTGAAAACCTAGGCCGGGACAGGGAGGGCGAGCAGTACTTC CASSENLGRDREGEQYF NA TRBV2 TRBD1 TRBJ2-7
TGTGCCAGCAGTGAGCACAGGGAACGGAACACTGAAGCTTTCTTT CASSEHRERNTEAFF NA TRBV25-1 NA TRBJ1-1
TGTGCCAGCAGTGGGGGGCAGTTTTACGAGCAGTACTTC CASSGGQFYEQYF NA TRBV2 NA TRBJ2-7
TGTGCCAGCAGCGTAGCTGGACTAGCGGGGGGGCCCTACGAGCAGTACTTC CASSVAGLAGGPYEQYF once TRBV9 TRBD2 TRBJ2-7
TGCGCCAGCAGCGCGGACAGGGGGCTCCGGGGCTACACCTTC CASSADRGLRGYTF NA TRBV5-1 TRBD1 TRBJ1-2
TGTGCCAGCAGTGACCAGGGGCCAGGGGAGCAGTACTTC CASSDQGPGEQYF NA TRBV2 NA TRBJ2-7
TGCAGCTCAATTTTTACTAGCGGAGGTATTAGCAATGAGCAGTTCTTC CSSIFTSGGISNEQFF NA TRBV29-1 TRBD2 TRBJ2-1
TGTGCCAGCACCTCCCTAAGGGGTGGGGTAGCCGAGCAGTACTTC CASTSLRGGVAEQYF NA TRBV11-2 NA TRBJ2-7
TGCAGTGCTAGAGCCGGGGGTGGCTACACCTTC CSARAGGGYTF NA TRBV20-1 NA TRBJ1-2
TGTGCCAGCGAAGGGCCGGGACAGGGTGGGACCGGGGAGCTGTTTTTT CASEGPGQGGTGELFF NA TRBV4-2 TRBD1 TRBJ2-2
TGTGCCAGCCGAGGCTACAATGAGCAGTTCTTC CASRGYNEQFF few TRBV6-5 NA TRBJ2-1